The following is a T cell receptor beta chain sequence with its context. The sample originates from a study of blood T cell repertoires in COVID-19. On the study more broadly: Spain, Italy and the United States supplied samples that represented acute and convalescent COVID-19. T cells, B-cell-depleted T cells, or PBMCs supplied cDNA or gDNA.

In the study's own analysis: From reference gene primer amplification, estimates of nucleated cell counts were derived. Method: immunoSEQ multiplex PCR; TCRdb's copy keeps in-frame clones and lacks some. That table supplies the V and J calls and clone size; D and trimming were determined from the DNA. In the table there are over 150,000 clones, about 86% of which are singletons. This CDR3 is built from 12 residues. The germline CDR1 and CDR2 sequences are GTSNPN and SVGIG (reference sequence). Trimming pared 0 bases from V and 5 bases from J, leaving 8 bases between. Sequences were obtained from peripheral blood. V is TRBV30 and J is TRBJ2-7; a possible D gene is TRBD1 (6 bases). This receptor was obtained from a woman aged 70 to 79 who had recovered from COVID-19. The CDR3 sequence is CAWSVGGHEQYF. In nucleotides, the CDR3 is TGTGCCTGGAGTGTTGGGGGCCACGAGCAGTACTTC. Looking up the rest from reference TRBV30 and TRBJ2-7 gives the full variable domain: SQTIHQWPATLVQPVGSPLSLECTVEGTSNPNLYWYRQAAGRGLQLLFYSVGIGQISSEVPQNLSASRPQDRQFILSSKKLLLSDSGFYLCAWSVGGHEQYFGPGTRLTVT.